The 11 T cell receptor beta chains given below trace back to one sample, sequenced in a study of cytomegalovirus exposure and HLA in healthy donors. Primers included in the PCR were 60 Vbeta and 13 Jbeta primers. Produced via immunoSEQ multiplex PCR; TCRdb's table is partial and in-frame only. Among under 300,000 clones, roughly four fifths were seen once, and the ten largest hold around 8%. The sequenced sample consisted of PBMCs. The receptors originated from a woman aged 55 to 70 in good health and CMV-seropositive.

CDR3 DNA: TGTGCCAGCAGTTTAAAAGCGCGTGAAAAACTGTTTTTT. It yields the protein CASSLKAREKLFF. V gene TRBV28 combines with J gene TRBJ1-4; D is unclear. The ends were cut back, 2 bases at V and 7 bases at J, with 8 bases in the middle. CDR1 MDHEN and CDR2 SYDVKM come from the germline V gene. This CDR3 has 13 residues.

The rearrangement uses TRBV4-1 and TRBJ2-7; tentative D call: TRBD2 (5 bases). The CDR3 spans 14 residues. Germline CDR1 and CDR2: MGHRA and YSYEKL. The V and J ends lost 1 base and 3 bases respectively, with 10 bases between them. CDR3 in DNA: TGCGCCAGCAGCCAAGGGGTTCGGGACTACGAGCAGTACTTC. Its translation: CASSQGVRDYEQYF.

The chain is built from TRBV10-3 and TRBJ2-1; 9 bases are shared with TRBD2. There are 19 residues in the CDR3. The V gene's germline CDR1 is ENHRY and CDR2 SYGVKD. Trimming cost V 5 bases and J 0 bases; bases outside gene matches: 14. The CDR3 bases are TGTGCCATCAGTCCTGGTGCGGGAGGGCCATTAAGCTCCTACAATGAGCAGTTCTTC. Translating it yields CAISPGAGGPLSSYNEQFF.

CDR3 bases: TGTGCCAGTAGTATCGGACTGTATAGCAATCAGCCCCAGCATTTT. This gives the protein CASSIGLYSNQPQHF. The chain links TRBV19 to TRBJ1-5; D gene uncertain. In germline, CDR1 is LNHDA, CDR2 SQIVND (reference sequence). V was shortened by 3 bases and J by 0 bases, with 9 bases between the two germline ends. The CDR3 length is 15 residues.

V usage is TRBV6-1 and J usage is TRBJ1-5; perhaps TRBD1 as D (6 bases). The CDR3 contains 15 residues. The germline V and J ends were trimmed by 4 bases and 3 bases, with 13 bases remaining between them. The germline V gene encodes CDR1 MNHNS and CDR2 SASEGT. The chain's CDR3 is CASSGLTGFNQPQHF. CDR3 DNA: TGTGCCAGCAGTGGGCTCACAGGGTTCAATCAGCCCCAGCATTTT.

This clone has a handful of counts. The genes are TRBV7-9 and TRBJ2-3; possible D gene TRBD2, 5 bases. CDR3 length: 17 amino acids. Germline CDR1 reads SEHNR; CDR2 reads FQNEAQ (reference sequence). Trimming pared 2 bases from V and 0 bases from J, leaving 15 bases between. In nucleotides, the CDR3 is TGTGCCAGCAGCTTACCCCAGCGGACCGCTAGCACAGATACGCAGTATTTT. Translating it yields CASSLPQRTASTDTQYF.

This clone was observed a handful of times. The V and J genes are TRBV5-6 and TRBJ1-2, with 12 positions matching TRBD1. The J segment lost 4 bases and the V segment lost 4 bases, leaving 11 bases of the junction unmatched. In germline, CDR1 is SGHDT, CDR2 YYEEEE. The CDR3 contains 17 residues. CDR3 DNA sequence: TGTGCCAGCAGCCAGACGACGGGACAGGGGGCGCCCTATGGCTACACCTTC. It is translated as CASSQTTGQGAPYGYTF.

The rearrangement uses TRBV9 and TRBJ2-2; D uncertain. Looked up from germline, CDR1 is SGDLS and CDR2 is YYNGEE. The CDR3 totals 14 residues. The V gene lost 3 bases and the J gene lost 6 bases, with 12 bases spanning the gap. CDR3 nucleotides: TGTGCCAGCAGCGACTATCGGTCGCCCGGGGAGCTGTTTTTT. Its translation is CASSDYRSPGELFF.

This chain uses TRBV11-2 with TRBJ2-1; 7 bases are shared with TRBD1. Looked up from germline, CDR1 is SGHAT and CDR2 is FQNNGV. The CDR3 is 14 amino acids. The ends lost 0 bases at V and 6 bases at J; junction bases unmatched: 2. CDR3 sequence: CASSLDPGGNEQFF. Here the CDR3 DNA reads TGTGCCAGCAGCTTAGATCCAGGGGGCAATGAGCAGTTCTTC.

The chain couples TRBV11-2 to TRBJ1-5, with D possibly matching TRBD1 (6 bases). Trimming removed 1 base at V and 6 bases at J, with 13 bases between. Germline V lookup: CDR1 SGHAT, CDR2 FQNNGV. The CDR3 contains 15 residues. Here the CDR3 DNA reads TGTGCCAGCAGCTTAGGGCCCGACAGGATTCAGCCCCAGCATTTT. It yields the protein CASSLGPDRIQPQHF.

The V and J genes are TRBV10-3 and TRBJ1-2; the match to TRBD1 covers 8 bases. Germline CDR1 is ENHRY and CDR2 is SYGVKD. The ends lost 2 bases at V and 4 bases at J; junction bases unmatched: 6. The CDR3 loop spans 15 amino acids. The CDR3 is CAISEGVGQGYGYTF. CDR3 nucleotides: TGTGCCATCAGTGAGGGTGTTGGACAGGGCTATGGCTACACCTTC.